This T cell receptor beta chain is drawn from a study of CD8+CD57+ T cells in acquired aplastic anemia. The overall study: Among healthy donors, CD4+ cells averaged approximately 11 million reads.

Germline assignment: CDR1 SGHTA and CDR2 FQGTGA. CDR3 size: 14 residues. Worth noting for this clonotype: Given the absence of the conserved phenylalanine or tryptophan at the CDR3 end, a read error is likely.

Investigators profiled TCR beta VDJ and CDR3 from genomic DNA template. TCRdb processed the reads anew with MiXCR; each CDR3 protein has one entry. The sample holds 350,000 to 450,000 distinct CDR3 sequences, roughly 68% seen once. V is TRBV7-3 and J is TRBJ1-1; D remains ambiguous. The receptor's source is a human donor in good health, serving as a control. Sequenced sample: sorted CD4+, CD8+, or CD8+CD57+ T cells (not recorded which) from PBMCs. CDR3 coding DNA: TGTGCCAGCAGCTTATCGGGGATCAACACCGAAGCTTTCCTT. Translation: CASSLSGINTEAFL.